The rows below give T cell receptor beta chains drawn from one sample of a study of control samples from healthy donors and cancer patients. Measured with immunoSEQ multiplex PCR; TCRdb has only the in-frame clones, and not every one. The sample has approximately 160,000 clones, around 93% seen once; the top ten hold roughly 3.9%. What was sequenced was blood. Receptors were obtained from a woman aged 55-70 years in good health. Both conserved end residues are part of each CDR3. D genes are given only for firm matches.

CDR3 protein: CASSLGQGTSGAGELFF
CDR3 DNA: TGTGCCAGCAGCTTGGGGCAAGGGACTAGCGGTGCCGGGGAGCTGTTTTTT
V gene: TRBV5-4
J gene: TRBJ2-2
D gene: TRBD2

CDR3 protein: CASSRQPGANTEAFF
CDR3 DNA: TGTGCCAGCAGCCGACAGCCCGGGGCAAACACTGAAGCTTTCTTT
V gene: TRBV7-9
J gene: TRBJ1-1
D gene: .

CDR3 protein: CAWSPGRLTDTQYF
CDR3 DNA: TGTGCCTGGAGTCCAGGACGCCTCACAGATACGCAGTATTTT
V gene: TRBV30
J gene: TRBJ2-3
D gene: .

CDR3 protein: CASSGTSGNTIYF
CDR3 DNA: TGTGCCAGCAGTGGGACCTCTGGAAACACCATATATTTT
V gene: TRBV12-3/TRBV12-4
J gene: TRBJ1-3
D gene: .

CDR3 protein: CASSRTVLNTEAFF
CDR3 DNA: TGCGCCAGCAGCCGCACGGTGCTGAACACTGAAGCTTTCTTT
V gene: TRBV4-3
J gene: TRBJ1-1
D gene: .

CDR3 protein: CASSDHDGTAHYEQYF
CDR3 DNA: TGTGCCAGCAGTGACCACGATGGGACGGCCCACTACGAGCAGTACTTC
V gene: TRBV25-1
J gene: TRBJ2-7
D gene: .

CDR3 protein: CASSQDLRGGRGYTF
CDR3 DNA: TGTGCCAGCAGCCAAGATCTCAGAGGGGGTCGAGGCTACACCTTC
V gene: TRBV14
J gene: TRBJ1-2
D gene: .

CDR3 protein: CASSSGGTRETQYF
CDR3 DNA: TGTGCCAGCTCCAGTGGGGGGACTAGAGAGACCCAGTACTTC
V gene: TRBV7-8
J gene: TRBJ2-5
D gene: TRBD2

CDR3 protein: CASREDRAGTEAFF
CDR3 DNA: TGCGCCAGCAGGGAAGACAGGGCGGGCACTGAAGCTTTCTTT
V gene: TRBV5-1
J gene: TRBJ1-1
D gene: TRBD1

CDR3 protein: CASSSMGWATEAFF
CDR3 DNA: TGTGCCAGCAGTTCTATGGGGTGGGCCACTGAAGCTTTCTTT
V gene: TRBV27
J gene: TRBJ1-1
D gene: .

CDR3 protein: CASSRGSSGGENYEQYF
CDR3 DNA: TGCGCCAGCAGCCGCGGAAGCAGTGGGGGAGAGAACTACGAGCAGTACTTC
V gene: TRBV5-1
J gene: TRBJ2-7
D gene: .

CDR3 protein: CASSYGGQGDAFGYGYTF
CDR3 DNA: TGTGCCAGCAGTTACGGAGGGCAGGGTGACGCGTTTGGCTATGGCTACACCTTC
V gene: TRBV6-2/TRBV6-3
J gene: TRBJ1-2
D gene: .

CDR3 protein: CASSSQGQNNEKLFF
CDR3 DNA: TGTGCCAGCAGCTCCCAGGGACAGAATAATGAAAAACTGTTTTTT
V gene: TRBV7-6
J gene: TRBJ1-4
D gene: TRBD1

CDR3 protein: CASSLAPDSTNTGELFF
CDR3 DNA: TGCGCCAGCAGCTTGGCCCCAGACTCCACGAACACCGGGGAGCTGTTTTTT
V gene: TRBV5-1
J gene: TRBJ2-2
D gene: .